Following are 25 T cell receptor beta chains from one sample sequenced in a study of T cells in localized non-small cell lung cancer. The data were produced by immunoSEQ multiplex PCR, yet TCRdb's version contains in-frame clones alone and is incomplete. Counted here are 35,000 to 50,000 clones, around 88% occurring once; the ten biggest clones make up 6.4%. This material consisted of peripheral blood, taken before any cancer treatment. The receptor set was obtained from a man aged 40 to 69 with stage I lung adenocarcinoma.

V and J are TRBV5-1 and TRBJ1-2; TRBD1 matches at 8 bases. The germline gives CDR1 SGHRS, CDR2 YFSETQ. This CDR3 comprises 13 residues. Unmatched junction bases numbered 8, after V lost 5 bases and J lost 8 bases. The CDR3 DNA reads as TGCGCCAGCAGGGAGACAGGGGAGGGAGGCTACACCTTC. This translates into CASRETGEGGYTF.

V and J are TRBV5-1 and TRBJ1-5; 7 nucleotides agree with TRBD1. CDR1 and CDR2 from the germline V gene are SGHRS and YFSETQ. V shed 10 bases and J 3 bases; nucleotides not matched to a gene: 13. The CDR3 is 15 amino acids. The CDR3 DNA reads TGCGCCGGGGGGACAGCGGAACTGTTCAATCAGCCCCAGCATTTT. Translating gives CAGGTAELFNQPQHF.

The chain recombines TRBV18 with TRBJ2-3; D may be TRBD2 (6 bases). V was cut by 3 bases and J by 2 bases, with 15 bases left in between. This CDR3 contains 16 residues. Germline V CDR1 and CDR2: KGHSH, LQKENI. CDR3 sequence: CASSPRIGGDTDTQYF. The CDR3 DNA reads TGTGCCAGCTCACCGAGGATTGGCGGGGACACAGATACGCAGTATTTT.

The V gene is TRBV18, the J gene TRBJ2-2, with D tentatively TRBD1 (5 bases). The V and J ends lost 2 bases and 6 bases respectively, with 16 bases between them. The germline V gene encodes CDR1 KGHSH and CDR2 LQKENI. The length of the CDR3 is 16 residues. CDR3 nucleotides: TGTGCCAGCTCACCATACGATCGGACAACCCCCGGGGAGCTGTTTTTT. It specifies CASSPYDRTTPGELFF.

The V call is TRBV7-8, the J call TRBJ2-2; tentative D call: TRBD2 (6 bases). Trimming removed 0 bases from V and 4 bases from J, with 27 bases in between. This CDR3 contains 21 residues. Germline V gene lookup returns CDR1 SGHVS and CDR2 FQNEAQ. The CDR3 DNA reads TGTGCCAGCAGCTTAGCCCGGTTTGTGCTGACGGGGAGGAGGCGCACCGGGGAGCTGTTTTTT. Amino acids: CASSLARFVLTGRRRTGELFF.

The V and J genes are TRBV28 and TRBJ2-1; D uncertain. CDR1 and CDR2 from the germline V gene are MDHEN and SYDVKM. The CDR3 is made up of 11 amino acids. Trimming cost V 3 bases and J 7 bases, with 4 bases left between them. The CDR3 DNA sequence: TGTGCCAGCAGTTTTGTTAATGAGCAGTTCTTC. This sequence encodes CASSFVNEQFF.

The V gene is TRBV7-9, the J gene TRBJ2-5, with 10 nucleotides matching TRBD1. CDR1 SEHNR and CDR2 FQNEAQ come from the germline V gene (reference sequence). Trimming took 5 bases from V and 5 from J; bases not matched to a gene: 8. This CDR3 is built from 15 residues. The CDR3 region is CASSPGTGDVETQYF. CDR3 DNA: TGTGCCAGCAGCCCGGGGACAGGGGACGTGGAGACCCAGTACTTC. The full variable domain, in which reference TRBV7-9 and TRBJ2-5 provide the parts outside the CDR3, is DTGVSQNPRHKITKRGQNVTFRCDPISEHNRLYWYRQTLGQGPEFLTYFQNEAQLEKSRLLSDRFSAERPKGSFSTLEIQRTEQGDSAMYLCASSPGTGDVETQYFGPGTRLLVL.

V usage is TRBV19 and J usage is TRBJ1-5; D possibly corresponds to TRBD1 (6 bases). Germline CDR1 reads LNHDA; CDR2 reads SQIVND (reference sequence). The CDR3 length is 18 residues. Trimming left V 5 bases short and J 0 bases short, with 20 bases between. The CDR3 DNA is TGTGCCAGTAGTGCGACCCTCCGGGACACCTTTAGCAATCAGCCCCAGCATTTT. Translation: CASSATLRDTFSNQPQHF.

J is TRBJ2-1 and V is TRBV7-2; D gene ambiguous. This CDR3 spans 13 amino acids. From germline, CDR1 is SGHTA and CDR2 FQGNSA. Between the trimmed V and J ends, which lost 5 bases and 2 bases, there was a span of 7 bases. Here the CDR3 DNA reads TGTGCCAGCAGCCCTAATACCTACAATGAGCAGTTCTTC. Its translation is CASSPNTYNEQFF.

The rearrangement links TRBV4-1 to TRBJ2-1; D is possibly TRBD2 (5 bases). CDR3 length: 15 amino acids. In germline, CDR1 is MGHRA, CDR2 YSYEKL. Trimming took off 1 base at V and 10 bases at J, with 17 bases between the two ends. The CDR3 nucleotides are TGCGCCAGCAGCCAAGGGAGGAGGCCCTCATGGGAGCAGTTCTTC. Translation: CASSQGRRPSWEQFF.

V usage is TRBV15 and J usage is TRBJ2-5, with unresolved D. The CDR3 sequence is 11 residues long. V was clipped by 6 bases and J by 3 bases, with 5 bases between them. The germline CDR1 and CDR2 sequences are LNHNV and YYDKDF (reference sequence). The CDR3 DNA reads as TGTGCCACCAGTTTCAAAGAGACCCAGTACTTC. The encoded protein is CATSFKETQYF.

The chain joins TRBV5-4 to TRBJ2-1, with a possible D match to TRBD2 (6 bases). The germline V and J ends were trimmed by 4 bases and 0 bases, with 11 bases remaining between them. This CDR3 has 15 amino acids. Germline assignment: CDR1 SGHNT and CDR2 YYREEE (reference sequence). The DNA for the CDR3 is TGTGCCAGCAGCCCCGGAGGGTTCTCCTACAATGAGCAGTTCTTC. Translated, it gives CASSPGGFSYNEQFF. The full variable domain, its missing parts supplied by reference TRBV5-4 and TRBJ2-1, is ETGVTQSPTHLIKTRGQQVTLRCSSQSGHNTVSWYQQALGQGPQFIFQYYREEENGRGNFPPRFSGLQFPNYSSELNVNALELDDSALYLCASSPGGFSYNEQFFGPGTRLTVL.

This chain connects TRBV11-2 to TRBJ2-7; 15 bases fit TRBD2. CDR1 is SGHAT, CDR2 FQNNGV, per germline. The V and J ends lost 5 bases and 2 bases, in that order; junction bases with no gene match: 4. The CDR3 has 16 amino acids. The DNA of the CDR3 is TGTGCCAGCAGCCCCGGACTAGCGGGAGGGCCCTACGAGCAGTACTTC. Residues: CASSPGLAGGPYEQYF.

The chain joins TRBV19 to TRBJ1-5; 7 bases match TRBD1. Germline trimming cut 5 bases from V and 7 bases from J; bases unmatched to any gene: 8. CDR1 is LNHDA and CDR2 is SQIVND in the germline V gene (reference sequence). There are 14 residues in the CDR3. The chain's CDR3 is CASSSRTGGQPQHF. The CDR3 DNA reads TGTGCCAGTAGTTCCCGGACAGGTGGACAGCCCCAGCATTTT.

The J gene is TRBJ2-5, the V gene TRBV28; tentative D call: TRBD2 (7 bases). Looked up from germline, CDR1 is MDHEN and CDR2 is SYDVKM. V was trimmed by 3 bases and J by 5 bases, leaving 10 bases between them. The CDR3 has 13 amino acids. CDR3 region: CASSFGGGETQYF. CDR3 sequence (DNA): TGTGCCAGCAGTTTCGGCGGGGGCGAGACCCAGTACTTC.

The gene calls are TRBV5-4 and TRBJ1-2; D gene unclear. Per germline, CDR1 SGHNT and CDR2 YYREEE (reference sequence). V lost 1 base, J lost 1 base, and 5 bases lay in between. The CDR3 is 13 residues long. DNA of the CDR3: TGTGCCAGCAGCTTGAACAATAACTATGGCTACACCTTC. Protein: CASSLNNNYGYTF.

This sequence joins TRBV6-5 and TRBJ2-1; D is perhaps TRBD2 (5 bases). Germline V gene sequence: CDR1 MNHEY, CDR2 SVGAGI. V was clipped by 3 bases and J by 1 base, with 13 bases between them. The CDR3 loop spans 16 amino acids. The CDR3 protein is CASSYGFEGSYNEQFF. DNA for the CDR3: TGTGCCAGCAGTTATGGTTTTGAGGGATCCTACAATGAGCAGTTCTTC.

This chain connects TRBV4-1 to TRBJ2-2; D is possibly TRBD1 (5 bases). Per germline, CDR1 MGHRA and CDR2 YSYEKL. V was pared by 0 bases and J by 4 bases, with 9 bases between. The CDR3 length is 15 residues. CDR3 in amino acids: CASSQDFRGTGELFF. The CDR3 coding sequence is TGCGCCAGCAGCCAAGATTTTAGGGGCACCGGGGAGCTGTTTTTT.

This chain joins TRBV6-5 and TRBJ2-7, with 10 bases lining up with TRBD1. Trimming took 4 bases from V and 6 from J; bases not matched to a gene: 12. There are 16 residues in the CDR3. Germline lookup yields CDR1 MNHEY and CDR2 SVGAGI. CDR3 residues: CASSFLTGGRGSEQYF. In DNA, the CDR3 is TGTGCCAGCAGTTTTTTGACAGGGGGCAGAGGGAGCGAGCAGTACTTC.

J is TRBJ1-1 and V is TRBV6-5; tentatively, D is TRBD1 (5 bases). The V gene lost 2 bases and the J gene lost 11 bases, with 21 bases spanning the gap. There are 15 residues in the CDR3. The germline CDR1 and CDR2 sequences are MNHEY and SVGAGI. CDR3 loop: CASSYPAGLHRVAFF. CDR3 DNA: TGTGCCAGCAGTTACCCGGCGGGACTTCACCGCGTGGCTTTCTTT.

The chain is built from TRBV5-4 and TRBJ2-4; tentative D call: TRBD1 (7 bases). The CDR3 has 12 amino acids. CDR1 and CDR2 (germline): SGHNT, YYREEE (reference sequence). The CDR3 here is CAVGQGGNIQYF. CDR3 coding DNA: TGTGCGGTGGGGCAGGGGGGCAACATTCAGTACTTC.

The chain links TRBV6-5 to TRBJ2-3; no clear D. Germline CDR1 is MNHEY and CDR2 is SVGAGI. The CDR3 runs to 15 residues. V lost 2 bases and J 2 bases, leaving 11 bases between the germline ends. For the CDR3, the DNA is TGTGCCAGCAGTTACGGCCACCTCAACACAGATACGCAGTATTTT. This gives the protein CASSYGHLNTDTQYF.

The chain links TRBV7-9 to TRBJ2-1; 7 nucleotides align to TRBD2. V was clipped by 4 bases and J by 2 bases; unmatched bases: 5. Per germline, CDR1 SEHNR and CDR2 FQNEAQ (reference sequence). CDR3 length equals 15 residues. CDR3 region: CASSSTSVPYNEQFF. CDR3 sequence (DNA): TGTGCCAGCAGCTCCACTAGCGTACCCTACAATGAGCAGTTCTTC.

The chain recombines TRBV27 with TRBJ2-3, with TRBD2 identical over 8 bases. Unmatched junction bases numbered 18, after V lost 6 bases and J lost 1 base. This CDR3 has 19 amino acids. Germline CDR1 reads MNHEY; CDR2 reads SMNVEV (reference sequence). This CDR3 is CASSRGRGSGMGGTDTQYF. The CDR3 DNA reads as TGTGCCAGCAGCCGGGGTAGGGGTAGCGGGATGGGGGGCACAGATACGCAGTATTTT.

The gene calls are TRBV28 and TRBJ1-4, with TRBD1 matching over 7 bases. The V segment lost 7 bases and the J segment 14 bases; nucleotides outside the gene matches: 13. This CDR3 spans 13 amino acids. Germline V CDR1 and CDR2: MDHEN, SYDVKM. DNA for the CDR3: TGTGCCAGCACGCGGACAGGCGGTTTATGGCTGTTTTTT. It yields the protein CASTRTGGLWLFF.